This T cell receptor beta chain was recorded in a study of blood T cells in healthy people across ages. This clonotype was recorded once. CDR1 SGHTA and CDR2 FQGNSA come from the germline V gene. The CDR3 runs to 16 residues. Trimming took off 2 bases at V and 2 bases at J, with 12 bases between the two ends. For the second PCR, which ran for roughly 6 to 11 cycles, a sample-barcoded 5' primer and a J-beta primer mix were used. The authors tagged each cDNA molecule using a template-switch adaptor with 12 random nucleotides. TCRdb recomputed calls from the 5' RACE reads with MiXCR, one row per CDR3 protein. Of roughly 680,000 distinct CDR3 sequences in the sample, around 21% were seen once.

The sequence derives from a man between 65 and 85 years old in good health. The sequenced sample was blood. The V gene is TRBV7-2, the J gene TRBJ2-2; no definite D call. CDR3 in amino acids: CASSLRSPHNTGELFF. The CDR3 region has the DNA TGTGCCAGCAGCTTAAGGTCCCCACATAACACCGGGGAGCTGTTTTTT.